Given below is one T cell receptor beta chain in context. What it binds is unknown. Sequencing libraries made from TCR beta cDNA carried unique molecular identifiers. A single record per CDR3 protein comes from TCRdb applying MiXCR to the PCR reads. The repertoire holds hundreds of thousands of distinct CDR3 sequences, with roughly half as singletons. The CDR3 has 15 amino acids. The junction had 4 bases not matched to a gene; V was cut back by 0 bases and J by 4 bases. From germline, CDR1 is DFQATT and CDR2 SNEGSKA (reference sequence). This record belongs to a study of post-analysis software for immune sequencing data. Study details: Progressive-relapsing, secondary progressive and relapsing-remitting multiple sclerosis were among the disease courses included.

Study results and caveats: TRBV5-6, TRBV5-1 and TRBV20-1 were among four or five TRBV segments more frequent in patients than controls. Clustering by F measure revealed strong co-clustering among samples prepared together in one batch. Multiple sclerosis patients had significantly lower normalized Chao1 diversity than controls.

Sequenced: blood. This TCR derives from a girl between 5 and 17 years old with multiple sclerosis. The chain carries TRBV20-1 and TRBJ2-1; TRBD2 agrees at 9 bases. CDR3 sequence reads: CSARDLSGGYNEQFF. Written as DNA, the CDR3 is TGCAGTGCTAGAGATCTTAGCGGGGGTTACAATGAGCAGTTCTTC.